Each of the 13 T cell receptor beta chains below was sequenced from the same sample in a study of shared clonotypes between healthy human individuals. Profiled with immunoSEQ multiplex PCR; TCRdb holds only in-frame clones, not every one. This sample has 450,000 to 500,000 clones; 60% to 80% occur once, and the top ten carry approximately 12%. The sample taken for sequencing was PBMCs. These receptors came from a woman in her thirties or forties in good health. Some clones in this sample may be carry-over from other donors' samples.

V and J are TRBV29-1 and TRBJ1-1; the match to TRBD1 covers 9 bases. Germline CDR1 reads SQVTM; CDR2 reads ANQGSEA. V trimming: 3 bases; J trimming: 5 bases; junction bases outside the gene matches: 7. This CDR3 comprises 14 residues. The CDR3 DNA reads TGCAGCGTTGACCGGACAGGGGAGTTTACTGAAGCTTTCTTT. It encodes CSVDRTGEFTEAFF.

The J gene is TRBJ2-5, the V gene TRBV25-1, with a weak D call TRBD1 (5 bases). V lost 6 bases and J lost 1, with 15 bases in between. The CDR3 is made up of 15 amino acids. Germline V CDR1 and CDR2: MGHDK, SYGVNS. The CDR3 DNA reads TGTGCCAGCAGAGATTTAAGGGGAAGCCAAGAGACCCAGTACTTC. This translates into CASRDLRGSQETQYF.

The chain employs TRBV30 and TRBJ1-2; unclear D gene. The ends were cut back, 7 bases at V and 0 bases at J, with 12 bases in the middle. From germline, CDR1 is GTSNPN and CDR2 SVGIG (reference sequence). The CDR3 totals 13 residues. The CDR3 here is CASGLGPNYGYTF. CDR3 coding DNA: TGTGCCTCAGGTTTGGGCCCTAACTATGGCTACACCTTC.

The chain has TRBV6-5 and TRBJ1-1; tentatively, D is TRBD1 (6 bases). Germline values: CDR1 MNHEY, CDR2 SVGAGI. The CDR3 loop spans 13 amino acids. V dropped 6 bases and J dropped 3 bases, with 11 bases sitting between them. The CDR3 here is CASRNRADTEAFF. DNA for the CDR3: TGTGCCAGCAGAAACAGGGCTGACACTGAAGCTTTCTTT.

This clone has a handful of counts. V and J are TRBV25-1 and TRBJ2-7; D is unclear. CDR3 length: 14 residues. The germline gives CDR1 MGHDK, CDR2 SYGVNS. V was clipped by 1 base and J by 2 bases, with 9 bases between them. The CDR3 here is CASSESSLPYEQYF. The DNA for the CDR3 is TGTGCCAGCAGTGAATCCAGTTTGCCCTACGAGCAGTACTTC.

A word on this clone: One junction end disagrees with the germline gene, perhaps due to a read error. This sample also contains other DNA sequences that code for the same CDR3. The genes are TRBV7-3 and TRBJ2-5; unclear D gene. Germline V gene data show CDR1 as SGHTA and CDR2 as FQGTGA. This CDR3 region has 13 residues. The CDR3 DNA is TGTGCCAGCAGCCTAACAGTACAAGAGACCCAGTACTTC. It is translated as CASSLTVQETQYF.

This clone was observed a few times. The chain is built from TRBV11-2 and TRBJ2-1; D may be TRBD1 or TRBD2 (7 bases each). V was trimmed by 4 bases and J by 9 bases, leaving 19 bases between them. The CDR3 length is 15 residues. The germline gives CDR1 SGHAT, CDR2 FQNNGV. The CDR3 loop is CASSSQGGHRGEQFF. The CDR3 region has the DNA TGTGCCAGCAGCTCCCAGGGGGGGCATCGGGGTGAGCAGTTCTTC.

Only a few counts were recorded for this clone. The rearrangement links TRBV19 to TRBJ1-2; 8 bases match TRBD1. V lost 6 bases to trimming and J lost 8 bases; unmatched junction nucleotides: 8. This CDR3 comprises 13 residues. Germline lookup yields CDR1 LNHDA and CDR2 SQIVND (reference sequence). Here the CDR3 reads CASSSDREGGYTF. The DNA for the CDR3 is TGTGCCAGTAGCTCGGACAGGGAAGGCGGCTACACCTTC.

The V and J genes are TRBV21-1 and TRBJ2-2. TRBV21-1 is noted as a pseudogene. This CDR3 comprises 18 residues. The CDR3 is CASIKSPPGRWYAGELFF. CDR3 DNA: TGTGCCAGCATCAAATCCCCTCCGGGACGGTGGTATGCCGGGGAGCTGTTTTTT.

V usage is TRBV18 and J usage is TRBJ1-1, with 7 bases identical to TRBD1. Trimming took 2 bases from V and 2 from J; bases not matched to a gene: 14. The CDR3 loop spans 18 amino acids. CDR1 and CDR2 from the germline V gene are KGHSH and LQKENI. The CDR3 protein is CASSPYGMRGRGNTEAFF. CDR3 DNA: TGTGCCAGCTCACCATACGGTATGAGGGGGCGAGGAAACACTGAAGCTTTCTTT.

In nucleotides, the CDR3 is TGTGCCAGCAGTTTAGGGCCTCTGGGACAGGGCCGCGCCGGCACTGAAGCTTTCTTT. Its translation is CASSLGPLGQGRAGTEAFF. The rearrangement links TRBV27 to TRBJ1-1; 9 bases fit TRBD1. The germline gives CDR1 MNHEY, CDR2 SMNVEV (reference sequence). After removal of 2 bases from V and 4 bases from J, the junction contained 17 bases not matched to a gene. The CDR3 consists of 19 residues.

J is TRBJ2-7 and V is TRBV27; D is possibly TRBD2 (5 bases). Trimming cost V 0 bases and J 3 bases, with 12 bases left between them. The CDR3 loop spans 15 amino acids. Germline CDR1 reads MNHEY; CDR2 reads SMNVEV (reference sequence). The DNA for the CDR3 is TGTGCCAGCAGTTTATCGACCGGGGAACTCTACGAGCAGTACTTC. Protein: CASSLSTGELYEQYF.

This clone appeared many times. The V and J genes are TRBV2 and TRBJ2-3; either TRBD1 or TRBD2 may fit D (5 bases each). Germline V lookup: CDR1 SNHLY, CDR2 FYNNEI. The ends were cut back, 6 bases at V and 6 bases at J, with 19 bases in the middle. The CDR3 consists of 15 residues. The CDR3, as DNA: TGTGCCAGCAGCGAGGGGCAGGGTCGGTTTGATACGCAGTATTTT. Translation gives CASSEGQGRFDTQYF.